This T cell receptor (beta chain) was found in a study of CD8+ T cells in alopecia areata. Extraction and reverse transcription of RNA yielded cDNA as the sequencing template. Using immunoSEQ multiplex PCR, the repertoire was profiled, and TCRdb retains in-frame clones only, with some absent. The table includes about 150,000 clones, roughly 50% detected once. This CDR3 has 15 amino acids. Germline CDR1 MDHEN, CDR2 SYDVKM. Trimming left V 6 bases short and J 7 bases short, with 21 bases between. Sequenced input: CD4+ T cells sorted from blood. The origin of this receptor is a human donor with alopecia areata. The chain uses TRBV28 and TRBJ1-2; a weak D match, TRBD1 (5 bases). The CDR3 region has the DNA TGTGCCAGCAGCACCCTCATCACAGGACGCCCTGGCTACACCTTC. Translating gives CASSTLITGRPGYTF.